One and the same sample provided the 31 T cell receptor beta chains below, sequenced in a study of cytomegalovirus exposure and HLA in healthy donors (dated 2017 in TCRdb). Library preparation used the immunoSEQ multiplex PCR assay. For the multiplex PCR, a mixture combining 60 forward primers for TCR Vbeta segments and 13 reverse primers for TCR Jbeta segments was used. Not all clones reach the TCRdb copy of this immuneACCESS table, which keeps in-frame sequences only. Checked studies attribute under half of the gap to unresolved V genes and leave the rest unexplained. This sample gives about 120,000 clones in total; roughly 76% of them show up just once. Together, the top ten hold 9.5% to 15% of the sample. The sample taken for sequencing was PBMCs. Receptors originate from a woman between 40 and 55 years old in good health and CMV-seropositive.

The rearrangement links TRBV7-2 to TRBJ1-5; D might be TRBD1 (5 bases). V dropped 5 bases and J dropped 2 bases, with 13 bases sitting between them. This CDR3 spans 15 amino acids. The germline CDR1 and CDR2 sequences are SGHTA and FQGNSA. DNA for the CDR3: TGTGCCAGCAGCCCTGGGGACTTGGGCAATCAGCCCCAGCATTTT. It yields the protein CASSPGDLGNQPQHF.

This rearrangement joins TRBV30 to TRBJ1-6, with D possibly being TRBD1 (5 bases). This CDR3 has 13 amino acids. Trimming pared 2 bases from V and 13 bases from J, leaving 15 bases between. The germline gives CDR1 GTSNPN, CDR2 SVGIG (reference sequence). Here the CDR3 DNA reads TGTGCCTGGAGTAAGACAGCCCTAGGTCCCCTCCACTTT. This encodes CAWSKTALGPLHF.

CDR3 bases: TGCGCCACCAGGGAGACAGGGCTAAATTCACCCCTCCACTTT. Residues: CATRETGLNSPLHF. The chain carries TRBV5-1 and TRBJ1-6; 7 bases line up with TRBD1. The CDR3 is 14 amino acids. Germline V gene data show CDR1 as SGHRS and CDR2 as YFSETQ. V shed 9 bases and J 7 bases; nucleotides not matched to a gene: 10. The full variable domain, completed using reference TRBV5-1 and TRBJ1-6, is KAGVTQTPRYLIKTRGQQVTLSCSPISGHRSVSWYQQTPGQGLQFLFEYFSETQRNKGNFPGRFSGRQFSNSRSEMNVSTLELGDSALYLCATRETGLNSPLHFGNGTRLTVT.

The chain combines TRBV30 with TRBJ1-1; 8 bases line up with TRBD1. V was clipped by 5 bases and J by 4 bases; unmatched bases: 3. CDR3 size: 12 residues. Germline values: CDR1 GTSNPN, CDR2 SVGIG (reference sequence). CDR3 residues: CAWDRGATEAFF. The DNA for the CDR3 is TGTGCCTGGGACAGGGGCGCCACTGAAGCTTTCTTT.

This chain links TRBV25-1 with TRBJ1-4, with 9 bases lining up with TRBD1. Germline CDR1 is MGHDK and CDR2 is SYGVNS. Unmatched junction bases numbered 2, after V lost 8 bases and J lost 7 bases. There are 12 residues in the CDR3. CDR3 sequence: CASGQGFEKLFF. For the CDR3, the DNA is TGTGCCAGCGGACAGGGGTTTGAAAAACTGTTTTTT.

CDR3 nucleotides: TGTGCCAGTAGTATGGCCGGGACAGGAACCTACGAGCAGTACTTC. As protein: CASSMAGTGTYEQYF. The chain recombines TRBV19 with TRBJ2-7; 8 nucleotides agree with TRBD1. Germline V lookup: CDR1 LNHDA, CDR2 SQIVND (reference sequence). The CDR3 sequence is 15 residues long. With V trimmed by 3 bases and J by 2 bases, 6 bases remained unmatched.

The CDR3 DNA follows: TGTGCCAGTAGTTCCCCCGGGACAGGCCCCTCGTGGGGCTACACCTTC. Amino acid sequence: CASSSPGTGPSWGYTF. The gene calls are TRBV19 and TRBJ1-2, with 8 positions matching TRBD1. Per the germline V gene, CDR1 is LNHDA and CDR2 is SQIVND (reference sequence). Unmatched junction bases numbered 16, after V lost 5 bases and J lost 8 bases. The CDR3 is 16 amino acids. The variable domain in full, with the rest retrieved from reference TRBV19 and TRBJ1-2, is DGGITQSPKYLFRKEGQNVTLSCEQNLNHDAMYWYRQDPGQGLRLIYYSQIVNDFQKGDIAEGYSVSREKKESFPLTVTSAQKNPTAFYLCASSSPGTGPSWGYTFGSGTRLTVV.

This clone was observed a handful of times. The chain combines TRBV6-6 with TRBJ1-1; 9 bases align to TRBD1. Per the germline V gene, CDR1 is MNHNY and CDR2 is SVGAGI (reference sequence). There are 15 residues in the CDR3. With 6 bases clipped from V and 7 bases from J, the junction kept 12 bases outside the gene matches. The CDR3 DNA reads TGTGCCAGCAGCCATCCCGGGACAGGGATAGATGAAGCTTTCTTT. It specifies CASSHPGTGIDEAFF.

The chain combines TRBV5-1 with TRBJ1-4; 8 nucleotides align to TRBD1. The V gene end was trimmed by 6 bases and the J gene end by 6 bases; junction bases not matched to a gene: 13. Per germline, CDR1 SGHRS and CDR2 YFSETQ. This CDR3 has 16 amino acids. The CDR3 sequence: CASTLWGTGGDEKLFF. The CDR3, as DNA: TGCGCCAGCACGCTTTGGGGGACAGGAGGAGATGAAAAACTGTTTTTT.

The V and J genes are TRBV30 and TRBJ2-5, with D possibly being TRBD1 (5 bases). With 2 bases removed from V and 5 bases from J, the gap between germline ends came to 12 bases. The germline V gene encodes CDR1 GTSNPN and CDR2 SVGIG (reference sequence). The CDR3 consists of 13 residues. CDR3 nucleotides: TGTGCCTGGAGTTTGGGGCTAACGGAGACCCAGTACTTC. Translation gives CAWSLGLTETQYF.

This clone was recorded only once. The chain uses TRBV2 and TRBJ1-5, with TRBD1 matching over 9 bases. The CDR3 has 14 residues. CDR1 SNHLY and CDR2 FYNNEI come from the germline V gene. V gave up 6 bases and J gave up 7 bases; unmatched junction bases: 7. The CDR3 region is CASSLQGARQPQHF. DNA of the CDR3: TGTGCCAGCAGCCTACAGGGGGCACGACAGCCCCAGCATTTT.

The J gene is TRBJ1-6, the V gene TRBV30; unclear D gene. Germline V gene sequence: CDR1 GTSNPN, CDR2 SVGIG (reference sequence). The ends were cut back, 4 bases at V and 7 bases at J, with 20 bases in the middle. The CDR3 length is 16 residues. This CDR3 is CAWNGRGLSRNSPLHF. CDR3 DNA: TGTGCCTGGAATGGTCGGGGTTTGTCTCGCAATTCACCCCTCCACTTT. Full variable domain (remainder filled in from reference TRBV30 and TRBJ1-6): SQTIHQWPATLVQPVGSPLSLECTVEGTSNPNLYWYRQAAGRGLQLLFYSVGIGQISSEVPQNLSASRPQDRQFILSSKKLLLSDSGFYLCAWNGRGLSRNSPLHFGNGTRLTVT.

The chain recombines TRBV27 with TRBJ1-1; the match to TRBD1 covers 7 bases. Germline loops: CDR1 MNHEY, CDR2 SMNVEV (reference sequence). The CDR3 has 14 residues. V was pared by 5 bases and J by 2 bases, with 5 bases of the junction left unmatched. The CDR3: CASSTRQGNTEAFF. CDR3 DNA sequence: TGTGCCAGCAGTACGCGACAGGGAAACACTGAAGCTTTCTTT.

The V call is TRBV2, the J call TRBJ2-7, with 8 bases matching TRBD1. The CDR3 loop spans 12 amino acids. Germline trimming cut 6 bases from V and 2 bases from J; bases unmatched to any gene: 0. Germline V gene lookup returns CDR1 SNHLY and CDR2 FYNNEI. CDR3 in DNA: TGTGCCAGCAGGGGACAGGCCTACGAGCAGTACTTC. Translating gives CASRGQAYEQYF.

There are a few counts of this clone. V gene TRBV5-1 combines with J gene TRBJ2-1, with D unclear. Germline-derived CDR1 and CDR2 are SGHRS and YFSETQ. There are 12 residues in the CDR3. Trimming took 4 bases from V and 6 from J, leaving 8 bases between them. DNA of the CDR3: TGCGCCAGCAGCGACGCGGCCAATGAGCAGTTCTTC. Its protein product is CASSDAANEQFF.

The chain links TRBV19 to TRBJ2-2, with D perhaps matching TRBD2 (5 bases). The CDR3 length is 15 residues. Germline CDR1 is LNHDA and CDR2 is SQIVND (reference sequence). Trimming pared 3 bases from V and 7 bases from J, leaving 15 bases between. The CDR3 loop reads CASSIYPGFFGELFF. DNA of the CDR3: TGTGCCAGTAGTATTTACCCGGGATTTTTCGGGGAGCTGTTTTTT.

The CDR3: CASSQTRLAGGRSQETQYF. The CDR3 DNA follows: TGCGCCAGCAGCCAAACCCGACTAGCGGGGGGGCGGAGTCAAGAGACCCAGTACTTC. J is TRBJ2-5 and V is TRBV4-1; 14 bases are a match to TRBD2. This CDR3 region has 19 residues. Per germline, CDR1 MGHRA and CDR2 YSYEKL. With 2 bases clipped from V and 2 bases from J, the junction kept 10 bases outside the gene matches.

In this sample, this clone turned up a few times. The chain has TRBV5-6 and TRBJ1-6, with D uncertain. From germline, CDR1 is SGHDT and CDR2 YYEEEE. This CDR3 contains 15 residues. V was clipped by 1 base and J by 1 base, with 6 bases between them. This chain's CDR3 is CASSLRGSYNSPLHF. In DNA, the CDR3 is TGTGCCAGCAGCTTGAGAGGATCCTATAATTCACCCCTCCACTTT.

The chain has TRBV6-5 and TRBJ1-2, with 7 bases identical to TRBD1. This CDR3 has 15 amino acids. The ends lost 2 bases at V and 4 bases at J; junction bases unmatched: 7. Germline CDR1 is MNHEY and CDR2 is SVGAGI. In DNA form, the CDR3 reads TGTGCCAGCAGTTACCTTAAGACAGGGCTCTATGGCTACACCTTC. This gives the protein CASSYLKTGLYGYTF.

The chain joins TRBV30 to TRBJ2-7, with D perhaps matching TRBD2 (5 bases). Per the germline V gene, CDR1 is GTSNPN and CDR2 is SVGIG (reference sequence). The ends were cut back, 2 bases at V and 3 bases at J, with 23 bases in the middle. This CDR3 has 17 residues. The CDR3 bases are TGTGCCTGGAGTCGCCCCCTACTAGTCCTGGCGAACTACGAGCAGTACTTC. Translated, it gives CAWSRPLLVLANYEQYF.

CDR3 sequence reads: CASSLGTGQQETQYF. The CDR3 bases are TGTGCCAGCAGCTTGGGAACGGGACAACAAGAGACCCAGTACTTC. The rearrangement links TRBV7-6 to TRBJ2-5, with D tentatively TRBD1 (6 bases). CDR3 length: 15 residues. From germline, CDR1 is SGHVS and CDR2 FNYEAQ. Trimming removed 3 bases from V and 2 bases from J, with 13 bases in between.

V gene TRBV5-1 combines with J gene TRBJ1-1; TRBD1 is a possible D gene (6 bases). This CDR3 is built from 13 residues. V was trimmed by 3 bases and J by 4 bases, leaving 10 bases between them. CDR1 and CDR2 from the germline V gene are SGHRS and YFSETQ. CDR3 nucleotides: TGCGCCAGCAGCTCACAGGGAGTCACTGAAGCTTTCTTT. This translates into CASSSQGVTEAFF.

The CDR3, as DNA: TGTGCCAGTACTGGGACATTGAACACTGAAGCTTTCTTT. Encoded protein: CASTGTLNTEAFF. The V call is TRBV19, the J call TRBJ1-1, with D possibly being TRBD1 (6 bases). Germline V CDR1 and CDR2: LNHDA, SQIVND (reference sequence). The CDR3 is made up of 13 amino acids. V was pared by 7 bases and J by 0 bases, with 9 bases between.

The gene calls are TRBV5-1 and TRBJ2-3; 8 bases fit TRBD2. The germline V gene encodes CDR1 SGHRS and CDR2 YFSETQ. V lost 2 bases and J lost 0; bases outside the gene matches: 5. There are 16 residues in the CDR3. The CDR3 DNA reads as TGCGCCAGCAGCTTACCGGGGGGGACCAGCACAGATACGCAGTATTTT. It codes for CASSLPGGTSTDTQYF.

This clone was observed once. The CDR3: CAISGQATRGSYEQYF. Here the CDR3 DNA reads TGTGCCATCAGTGGGCAAGCGACAAGGGGCTCCTACGAGCAGTACTTC. V gene TRBV10-3 combines with J gene TRBJ2-7; a weak D match, TRBD1 (5 bases). This CDR3 has 16 amino acids. Trimming removed 4 bases from V and 0 bases from J, with 16 bases in between. From germline, CDR1 is ENHRY and CDR2 SYGVKD.

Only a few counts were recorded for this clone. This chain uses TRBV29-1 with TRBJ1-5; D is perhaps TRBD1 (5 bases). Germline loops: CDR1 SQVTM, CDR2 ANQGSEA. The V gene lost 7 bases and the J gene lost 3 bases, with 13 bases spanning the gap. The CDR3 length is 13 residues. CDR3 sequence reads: CSARGGPNQPQHF. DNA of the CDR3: TGCAGCGCTAGGGGAGGCCCCAATCAGCCCCAGCATTTT.

CDR3 in DNA: TGTGCCAGCAGTCCACCTGGGAGGGTGGGTGGCTACACCTTC. It codes for CASSPPGRVGGYTF. The chain recombines TRBV6-5 with TRBJ1-2, with unresolved D. The CDR3 has 14 amino acids. Per germline, CDR1 MNHEY and CDR2 SVGAGI. Trimming took 5 bases from V and 7 from J, leaving 17 bases between them.

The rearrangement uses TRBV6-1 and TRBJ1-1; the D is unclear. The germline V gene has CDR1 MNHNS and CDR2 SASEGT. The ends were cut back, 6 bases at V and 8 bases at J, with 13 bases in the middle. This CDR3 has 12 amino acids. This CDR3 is CASRDFLGEAFF. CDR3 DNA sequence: TGTGCCAGCAGGGACTTTTTGGGAGAAGCTTTCTTT.

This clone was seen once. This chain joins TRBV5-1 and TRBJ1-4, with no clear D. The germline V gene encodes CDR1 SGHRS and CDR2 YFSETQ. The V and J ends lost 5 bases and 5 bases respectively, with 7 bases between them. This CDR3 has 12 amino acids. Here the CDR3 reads CASRAENEKLFF. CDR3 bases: TGCGCCAGCAGGGCCGAAAATGAAAAACTGTTTTTT.

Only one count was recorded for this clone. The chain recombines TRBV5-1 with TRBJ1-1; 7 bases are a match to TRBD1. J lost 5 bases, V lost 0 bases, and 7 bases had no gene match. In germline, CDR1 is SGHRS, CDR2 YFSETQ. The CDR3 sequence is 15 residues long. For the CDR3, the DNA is TGCGCCAGCAGCTTGGTGTCAGGGGGTCGTACTGAAGCTTTCTTT. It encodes CASSLVSGGRTEAFF.

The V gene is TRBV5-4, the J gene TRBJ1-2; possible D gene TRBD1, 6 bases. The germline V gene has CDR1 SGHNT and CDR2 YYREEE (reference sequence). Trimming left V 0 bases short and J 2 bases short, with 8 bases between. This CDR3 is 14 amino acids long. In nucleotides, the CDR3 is TGTGCCAGCAGCTTGGGACAGGACAACTATGGCTACACCTTC. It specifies CASSLGQDNYGYTF.